This is a list of T cell receptor beta chains from one sample in a study of T cells after posttransplantation cyclophosphamide. The method was immunoSEQ multiplex PCR; TCRdb's version includes in-frame clones alone and lacks a portion of them. The sample presents some 7,900 clones, none singletons. The source was PBMCs, collected after an allogeneic stem cell transplant with post-transplant cyclophosphamide. All receptors come from a male patient between 25 and 39 years old who received an allogeneic stem cell transplant from an unrelated donor, was CMV-positive, and had acute and chronic GVHD. Some T cells may be provided by the graft donor. CDR3s include the opening cysteine and the closing phenylalanine or tryptophan. A D gene is named only where the DNA matches it firmly. The size field is filled for only some rows; it gives once, few, many or a size class.

size	D	J	V	CDR3	DNA
many	NA	TRBJ1-1	TRBV19	CASSIEVNTEAFF	TGTGCCAGTAGTATCGAGGTGAACACTGAAGCTTTCTTT
many	TRBD2	TRBJ2-1	TRBV5-1	CASSLEASGWSTEQFF	TGCGCCAGCAGCTTGGAGGCTAGCGGGTGGTCCACTGAGCAGTTCTTC
many	TRBD1	TRBJ2-2	TRBV4-1	CASSFRPGQGSATGELFF	TGCGCCAGCAGCTTTCGACCGGGACAGGGATCGGCCACCGGGGAGCTGTTTTTT
many	TRBD1	TRBJ2-5	TRBV5-1	CASSFLQGAGETQYF	TGCGCCAGCAGCTTCCTACAGGGGGCGGGTGAGACCCAGTACTTC
many	TRBD2	TRBJ2-3	TRBV7-9	CASTRLAGGEADTQYF	TGTGCCAGCACCCGACTAGCGGGAGGGGAGGCAGATACGCAGTATTTT
many	NA	TRBJ1-2	TRBV29-1	CSVDRFYGYTF	TGCAGCGTTGACAGGTTCTATGGCTACACCTTC
many	NA	TRBJ1-1	TRBV27	CASSLSGRGNTEAFF	TGTGCCAGCAGTTTGTCAGGCAGGGGGAACACTGAAGCTTTCTTT
many	NA	TRBJ1-2	TRBV15	CATTTGQGGYGYTF	TGTGCCACCACCACAGGGCAGGGTGGCTATGGCTACACCTTC
many	TRBD2	TRBJ2-3	TRBV7-2	CASSLVGGRGTDTQYF	TGTGCCAGCAGCTTAGTTGGCGGGAGGGGGACAGATACGCAGTATTTT
medium-sized	TRBD2	TRBJ2-1	TRBV7-2	CASRTSGQNNEQFF	TGTGCCAGCCGGACTAGCGGACAAAACAATGAGCAGTTCTTC
few	TRBD2	TRBJ2-5	TRBV6-5	CASSFSGESGSATQYF	TGTGCCAGCAGTTTCTCCGGGGAGAGCGGGAGCGCGACCCAGTACTTC
few	TRBD2	TRBJ2-3	TRBV5-6	CAAGTSGGAGTDTQYF	TGTGCCGCCGGGACTAGCGGGGGGGCCGGCACAGATACGCAGTATTTT
many	NA	TRBJ1-5	TRBV6-5	CASRTGVGQPQHF	TGTGCCAGCAGGACCGGCGTGGGCCAGCCCCAGCATTTT
medium-sized	TRBD1	TRBJ1-1	TRBV2	CASSGDRGTEAFF	TGTGCCAGCAGTGGGGACAGGGGGACTGAAGCTTTCTTT
many	TRBD2	TRBJ2-7	TRBV7-2	CASSPSREKDEQYF	TGTGCCAGCAGCCCATCGCGGGAGAAGGACGAGCAGTACTTC
few	TRBD1	TRBJ2-5	TRBV29-1	CSVVGGQGKETQYF	TGCAGCGTTGTTGGGGGACAGGGGAAAGAGACCCAGTACTTC
many	NA	TRBJ1-5	TRBV19	CASSIEGRGQPQHF	TGTGCCAGTAGTATAGAGGGGAGGGGGCAGCCCCAGCATTTT
many	NA	TRBJ1-1	TRBV27	CASSSSITPTDTEAFF	TGTGCCAGCAGTTCCTCAATTACCCCAACGGACACTGAAGCTTTCTTT
medium-sized	TRBD2	TRBJ2-1	TRBV24-1	CATSGTGLAGGQYYNEQFF	TGTGCCACCAGTGGGACAGGACTAGCGGGAGGCCAGTATTACAATGAGCAGTTCTTC
many	TRBD1	TRBJ1-3	TRBV24-1	CATSPGTAGNTIYF	TGTGCCACCAGCCCCGGGACAGCTGGAAACACCATATATTTT
many	NA	TRBJ1-2	TRBV19	CASSAPGHPYGYTF	TGTGCCAGTAGTGCCCCGGGACACCCCTATGGCTACACCTTC
many	NA	TRBJ2-1	TRBV5-6	CASSSYLDRAYNEQFF	TGTGCCAGCAGCTCATATTTAGACAGAGCCTACAATGAGCAGTTCTTC
many	NA	TRBJ1-3	TRBV11-2	CASSLVSPGLVANTIYF	TGTGCCAGCAGCTTAGTTTCTCCAGGGTTGGTAGCAAACACCATATATTTT
many	TRBD2	TRBJ2-1	TRBV9	CASSETSGSSNEQFF	TGTGCCAGCAGCGAGACTAGCGGGAGTTCCAATGAGCAGTTCTTC
medium-sized	NA	TRBJ1-1	TRBV19	CASSIASGGATEAFF	TGTGCCAGTAGTATAGCTTCGGGGGGGGCCACTGAAGCTTTCTTT
medium-sized	TRBD2	TRBJ2-1	TRBV6-2/TRBV6-3	CATGHLTGTRGNEQFF	TGTGCCACCGGGCACCTGACCGGGACTAGGGGCAATGAGCAGTTCTTC
many	NA	TRBJ2-1	TRBV9	CASSSRGNREQFF	TGTGCCAGCAGCTCCCGGGGGAACAGGGAGCAGTTCTTC
many	NA	TRBJ1-5	TRBV28	CASSFPNQPQHF	TGTGCCAGCAGTTTCCCTAATCAGCCCCAGCATTTT
many	NA	TRBJ1-5	TRBV18	CASSPARGSNQPQHF	TGTGCCAGCTCACCAGCAAGGGGTAGCAATCAGCCCCAGCATTTT
NA	TRBD1	TRBJ1-2	TRBV29-1	CSVQRDGTGDGYTF	TGCAGCGTCCAAAGGGACGGGACAGGGGACGGCTACACCTTC
many	TRBD2	TRBJ2-7	TRBV5-6	CASTNGLAGHSYEQYF	TGTGCCAGCACCAATGGACTAGCGGGCCACTCCTACGAGCAGTACTTC
NA	TRBD1	TRBJ2-2	TRBV5-1	CASTKGQGASVRTGELFF	TGCGCCAGCACCAAGGGACAGGGGGCGTCTGTAAGGACCGGGGAGCTGTTTTTT
many	NA	TRBJ1-6	TRBV6-6	CASRPTGNSPLHF	TGTGCCAGCAGACCCACAGGGAATTCACCCCTCCACTTT
medium-sized	NA	TRBJ1-3	TRBV12-3/TRBV12-4	CASSLEGRGSGNTIYF	TGTGCCAGCAGTTTAGAAGGCAGGGGCTCTGGAAACACCATATATTTT
medium-sized	NA	TRBJ1-2	TRBV14	CASSLQQNYGYTF	TGTGCCAGCAGCCTACAGCAGAACTATGGCTACACCTTC
NA	TRBD2	TRBJ2-5	TRBV30	CAWSGEAGAGETQYF	TGTGCCTGGAGTGGTGAAGCGGGAGCGGGAGAGACCCAGTACTTC
many	TRBD2	TRBJ2-1	TRBV7-6	CASSPGLVEQFF	TGTGCCAGCAGCCCCGGACTAGTGGAGCAGTTCTTC
medium-sized	TRBD1	TRBJ2-7	TRBV12-3/TRBV12-4	CASRQTRMGQGAHEQYF	TGTGCCAGCAGACAGACCCGAATGGGACAGGGAGCCCACGAGCAGTACTTC
NA	TRBD1	TRBJ2-3	TRBV24-1	CATSEGRRTGPSHTQYF	TGTGCCACCAGTGAGGGGCGCCGGACAGGGCCATCTCATACGCAGTATTTT
many	NA	TRBJ2-3	TRBV5-1	CASSLVVAVPTDTQYF	TGCGCCAGCAGCTTGGTGGTAGCGGTACCCACAGATACGCAGTATTTT
many	TRBD2	TRBJ2-5	TRBV12-3/TRBV12-4	CASSPFGTSGGQETQYF	TGTGCCAGCAGTCCTTTTGGGACTAGCGGGGGACAAGAGACCCAGTACTTC
medium-sized	TRBD1	TRBJ1-4	TRBV19	CASSADRGTDEKLFF	TGTGCCAGTAGTGCCGACAGGGGGACGGATGAAAAACTGTTTTTT